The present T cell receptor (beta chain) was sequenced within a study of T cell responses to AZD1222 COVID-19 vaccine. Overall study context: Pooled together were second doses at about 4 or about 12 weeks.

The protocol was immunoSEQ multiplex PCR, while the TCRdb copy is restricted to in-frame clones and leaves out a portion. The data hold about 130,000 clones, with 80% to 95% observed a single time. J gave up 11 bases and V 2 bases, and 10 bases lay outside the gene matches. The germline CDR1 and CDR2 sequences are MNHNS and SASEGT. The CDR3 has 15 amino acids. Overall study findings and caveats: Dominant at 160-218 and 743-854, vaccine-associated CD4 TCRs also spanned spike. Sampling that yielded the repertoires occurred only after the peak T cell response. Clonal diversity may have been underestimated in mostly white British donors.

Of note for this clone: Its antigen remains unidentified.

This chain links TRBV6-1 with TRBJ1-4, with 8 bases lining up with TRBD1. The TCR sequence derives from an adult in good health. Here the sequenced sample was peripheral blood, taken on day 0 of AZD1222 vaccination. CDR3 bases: TGTGCCAGCAGTGAAATCCGGACAGGGAGGGAGAAACTGTTTTTT. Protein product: CASSEIRTGREKLFF.